Following are 9 T cell receptor beta chains from one sample sequenced in a study of OX40 agonist ivuxolimab in advanced cancers. Profiled with immunoSEQ multiplex PCR; TCRdb holds only in-frame clones, not every one. This table holds about 19,000 clones, approximately 80% found once. Sample: CD4+ or CD8+ T cells sorted from blood, taken in a trial of the OX40 agonist ivuxolimab. These receptors all stem from an adult with an advanced solid tumor such as melanoma, head and neck, liver or kidney cancer.

The genes are TRBV15 and TRBJ2-3; 7 bases line up with TRBD2. The CDR3 is 15 residues long. V lost 0 bases, J lost 6 bases, and 6 bases stayed unmatched. The germline CDR1 and CDR2 sequences are LNHNV and YYDKDF (reference sequence). For the CDR3, the DNA is TGTGCCACCAGCAGAGATAGGTCTAGCGGTGATACGCAGTATTTT. It yields the protein CATSRDRSSGDTQYF. Supplemented by reference TRBV15 and TRBJ2-3, the full variable domain reads DAMVIQNPRYQVTQFGKPVTLSCSQTLNHNVMYWYQQKSSQAPKLLFHYYDKDFNNEADTPDNFQSRRPNTSFCFLDIRSPGLGDTAMYLCATSRDRSSGDTQYFGPGTRLTVL.

The rearrangement links TRBV28 to TRBJ2-3, with TRBD2 identical over 10 bases. J was trimmed by 2 bases and V by 3 bases; bases with no gene match: 8. This CDR3 spans 17 amino acids. The germline gives CDR1 MDHEN, CDR2 SYDVKM. CDR3 coding DNA: TGTGCCAGCAGTTTCCCCGGGACTAGCGACCTCACAGATACGCAGTATTTT. Amino acid sequence: CASSFPGTSDLTDTQYF. Based on the CDR3 plus reference TRBV28 and TRBJ2-3, the full variable domain is DVKVTQSSRYLVKRTGEKVFLECVQDMDHENMFWYRQDPGLGLRLIYFSYDVKMKEKGDIPEGYSVSREKKERFSLILESASTNQTSMYLCASSFPGTSDLTDTQYFGPGTRLTVL.

In its sample, this clone was seen once. As DNA, the CDR3 is TGTGCCAGCAGCCCTGTGCAAGAGAACTACGAGCAGTACTTC. As protein: CASSPVQENYEQYF. The V and J genes are TRBV14 and TRBJ2-7, with no clear D. Germline CDR1 SGHDN, CDR2 FVKESK. Trimming shortened V by 4 bases and J by 3 bases, and 13 bases separated the two germline ends. CDR3 length equals 14 residues. The variable domain in full, completed from reference TRBV14 and TRBJ2-7, reads EAGVTQFPSHSVIEKGQTVTLRCDPISGHDNLYWYRRVMGKEIKFLLHFVKESKQDESGMPNNRFLAERTGGTYSTLKVQPAELEDSGVYFCASSPVQENYEQYFGPGTRLTVT.

The chain links TRBV9 to TRBJ2-5; 11 bases agree with TRBD1. J lost 4 bases, V lost 4 bases, and 6 bases had no gene match. CDR1 SGDLS and CDR2 YYNGEE come from the germline V gene. CDR3 length equals 15 residues. The CDR3 DNA follows: TGTGCCAGCAGCACACCGGGACAGGGGGGAGAGACCCAGTACTTC. Translated: CASSTPGQGGETQYF.

J is TRBJ2-2 and V is TRBV19; perhaps D is TRBD1 or TRBD2 (6 bases each). Germline V gene data show CDR1 as LNHDA and CDR2 as SQIVND (reference sequence). The length of the CDR3 is 12 residues. The V end was cut by 3 bases, the J end by 9 bases, with 8 bases between. This CDR3 is CASSIGGRELFF. CDR3 in DNA: TGTGCCAGTAGTATCGGGGGCCGGGAGCTGTTTTTT.

This clone has just one count. This chain joins TRBV4-3 and TRBJ2-7; 8 bases are a match to TRBD1. Germline V lookup: CDR1 LGHNA, CDR2 YSLEER. The CDR3 extends over 16 amino acids. With V trimmed by 2 bases and J by 6 bases, 12 bases remained unmatched. CDR3 nucleotides: TGCGCCAGCAGCCAAACGAACACGCAGGGGGCGGGCGAGCAGTACTTC. Protein sequence: CASSQTNTQGAGEQYF.

The chain uses TRBV27 and TRBJ1-2; perhaps TRBD1 as D (6 bases). The CDR3 is 15 residues long. Germline values: CDR1 MNHEY, CDR2 SMNVEV (reference sequence). Deletions cut 1 base from V and 4 bases from J, with 13 bases between. The CDR3, as DNA: TGTGCCAGCAGTTTATTAGGGGGAAGAGGCTATGGCTACACCTTC. Amino acids: CASSLLGGRGYGYTF.

This chain connects TRBV5-1 to TRBJ2-7; TRBD2 might be the D (6 bases). Trimming pared 0 bases from V and 7 bases from J, leaving 8 bases between. This CDR3 is 12 amino acids long. Per germline, CDR1 SGHRS and CDR2 YFSETQ. The CDR3 bases are TGCGCCAGCAGCTTGGTCGCGGGGGAGCAGTACTTC. Translation: CASSLVAGEQYF.

V usage is TRBV7-9 and J usage is TRBJ1-1; D unclear. Trimming pared 5 bases from V and 9 bases from J, leaving 13 bases between. The CDR3 spans 12 residues. The germline V gene encodes CDR1 SEHNR and CDR2 FQNEAQ (reference sequence). The CDR3 DNA reads TGTGCCAGCAGCACTCAGGTGGCCCAAGCTTTCTTT. Translation: CASSTQVAQAFF.